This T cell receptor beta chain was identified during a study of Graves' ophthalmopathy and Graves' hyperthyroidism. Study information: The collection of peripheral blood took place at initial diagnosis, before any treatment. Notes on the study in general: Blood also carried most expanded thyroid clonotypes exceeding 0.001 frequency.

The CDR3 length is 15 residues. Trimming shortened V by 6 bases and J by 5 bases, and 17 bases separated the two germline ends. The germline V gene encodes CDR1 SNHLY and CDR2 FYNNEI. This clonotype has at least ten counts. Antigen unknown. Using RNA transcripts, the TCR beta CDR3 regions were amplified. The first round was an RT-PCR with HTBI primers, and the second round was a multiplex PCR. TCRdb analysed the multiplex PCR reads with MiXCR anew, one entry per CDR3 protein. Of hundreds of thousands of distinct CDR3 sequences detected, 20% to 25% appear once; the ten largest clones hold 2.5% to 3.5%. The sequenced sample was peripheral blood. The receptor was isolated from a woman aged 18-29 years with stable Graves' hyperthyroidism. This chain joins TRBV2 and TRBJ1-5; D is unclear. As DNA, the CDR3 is TGTGCCAGCAGGACACTCGGCGCTCAAGATCAGCCCCAGCATTTT. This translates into CASRTLGAQDQPQHF.